A selection of T cell receptor beta chains follows, all from one sample in a study of CD4+ T cells in melanoma. Clones were sequenced by immunoSEQ multiplex PCR, and TCRdb holds only the in-frame ones, with some missing. The sample includes approximately 19,000 clones, 78% of them seen just once. Receptors were obtained from a human donor with melanoma. CDR3s include the opening cysteine and the closing phenylalanine or tryptophan. A D gene is named only where the DNA matches it firmly. Not all rows give a size; the values are once, few, many and, for expanded clones, a class.

TRBV30,-,TRBJ1-2,-,TGTGCCTGGAGCCTTCTACTTGGGGAGCAAGGCTACACCTTC,CAWSLLLGEQGYTF
TRBV6-1,-,TRBJ1-3,-,TGTGCCAGCAGTGCCTCCGGGACAAGAGTTGGAAACACCATATATTTT,CASSASGTRVGNTIYF
TRBV11-3,-,TRBJ2-7,-,TGTGCCAGCAGCCCCCGGGGGTCCTACGAGCAGTACTTC,CASSPRGSYEQYF
TRBV6-1,-,TRBJ2-2,-,TGTGCCAGCAGTGTCTCCATACTCGGCACCGGGGAGCTGTTTTTT,CASSVSILGTGELFF
TRBV2,-,TRBJ2-3,-,TGTGCCAGCAGTGTCTCGAGGGAGGTGGGGTCGACAGATACGCAGTATTTT,CASSVSREVGSTDTQYF
TRBV7-7,-,TRBJ1-6,TRBD1,TGTGCCAGCAGCTTGGCGGGACAGGGCAATTCACCCCTCCACTTT,CASSLAGQGNSPLHF
TRBV29-1,-,TRBJ2-3,-,TGCAGCGTTGATAGGAGAGGAGCAGATACGCAGTATTTT,CSVDRRGADTQYF
TRBV9,few,TRBJ2-1,-,TGTGCCAGGGTTTTGTGTCACGGGGGTACCTACAATGAGCAGTTCTTC,CARVLCHGGTYNEQFF
TRBV10-3,-,TRBJ1-1,-,TGTGCCAGCAGTTACTCGGAAGTCACTGAAGCTTTCTTT,CASSYSEVTEAFF
TRBV9,-,TRBJ1-2,TRBD1,TGTGCCAGCAGCGCAACCGGGACAGGGATTGGCTACACCTTC,CASSATGTGIGYTF
TRBV27,-,TRBJ2-1,TRBD2,TGTGCCAGCAGTATGGGACTAGCGGGGAATGAGCAGTTCTTC,CASSMGLAGNEQFF
TRBV4-1,-,TRBJ2-1,TRBD2,TGCGCCAGCAGCCAAGCCCCTAGCGGGGGGGACAATGAGCAGTTCTTC,CASSQAPSGGDNEQFF
TRBV10-2,-,TRBJ2-1,-,TGCGCCAGCAGCCGGGGTGTAGGGAATGAGCAGTTCTTC,CASSRGVGNEQFF
TRBV6-6,few,TRBJ2-1,TRBD2,TGTGCCAGCAGGACGAGGCGGGGGGGCCTTGGGGAGCAGTTCTTC,CASRTRRGGLGEQFF
TRBV28,-,TRBJ2-5,TRBD2,TGTGCCAGCAGTTTTCCTAGCGGGGGAGGAGAGACCCAGTACTTC,CASSFPSGGGETQYF
TRBV6-5,-,TRBJ1-1,-,TGTGCCAGCAGTTCGGTGGGCTCGAACACTGAAGCTTTCTTT,CASSSVGSNTEAFF
TRBV28,-,TRBJ2-7,-,TGTGCCAGCAGGCCCCGGGAACCCGGCGACGAGCAGTACTTC,CASRPREPGDEQYF
TRBV11-2,-,TRBJ2-7,-,TGTGCCAGCAGCTTAGTTGACTACGAGCAGTACTTC,CASSLVDYEQYF
TRBV2,-,TRBJ2-1,-,TGTGCCAGCAGTGAGGGTCTTACCGTCCGCCGGGGCGGCCTATACAATGAGCAGTTCTTC,CASSEGLTVRRGGLYNEQFF
TRBV11-3,-,TRBJ2-2,TRBD1,TGTGCCAGCAGCCCCGGGGGACAGGGGCCCACCGGGGAGCTGTTTTTT,CASSPGGQGPTGELFF
TRBV4-2,few,TRBJ1-4,-,TGTGCCAGCAGCCACCTACGCGGGGGCCGCGAGAATGAAAAACTGTTTTTT,CASSHLRGGRENEKLFF
TRBV7-2,-,TRBJ1-2,TRBD1,TGTGCCAGCAGCTTAGACGTGAACAGGGGAATTAACTATGGCTACACCTTC,CASSLDVNRGINYGYTF